The 25 T cell receptor beta chains in this list originate from one sample, sequenced in a study of T cell clones after liver transplantation. The assay was immunoSEQ multiplex PCR, and TCRdb's table has in-frame clones only and misses some. This sample has tens of thousands of clones, with around two thirds found just once. Sequencing used CD4+ T cells from blood, obtained at the approximately 15-month timepoint. These receptors all come from a human patient who received a liver transplant. Some T cells here may be from the graft donor.

The V gene is TRBV25-1, the J gene TRBJ1-4; 8 bases agree with TRBD1. V dropped 3 bases and J dropped 6; count of bases not matched to a gene: 3. Looked up from germline, CDR1 is MGHDK and CDR2 is SYGVNS. CDR3 length equals 14 residues. The CDR3 sequence: CASSDDRGYEKLFF. The CDR3 DNA follows: TGTGCCAGCAGTGACGACAGGGGTTATGAAAAACTGTTTTTT.

The rearrangement links TRBV7-9 to TRBJ2-2; no clear D. V was shortened by 8 bases and J by 5 bases, with 12 bases between the two germline ends. Germline V gene data show CDR1 as SEHNR and CDR2 as FQNEAQ (reference sequence). The CDR3 is made up of 13 amino acids. The CDR3 DNA follows: TGTGCCAGCCCCAGTTTATATACCGGGGAGCTGTTTTTT. It codes for CASPSLYTGELFF.

J is TRBJ2-1 and V is TRBV15; possibly TRBD1 for D (5 bases). This CDR3 has 16 residues. Germline lookup yields CDR1 LNHNV and CDR2 YYDKDF (reference sequence). Trimming took off 0 bases at V and 5 bases at J, with 14 bases between the two ends. The DNA for the CDR3 is TGTGCCACCAGCAGAGAAGCCAGGGCGACACACAATGAGCAGTTCTTC. Its protein is CATSREARATHNEQFF.

The gene calls are TRBV20-1 and TRBJ2-1; the match to TRBD2 covers 8 bases. The J segment lost 16 bases and the V segment lost 1 base, leaving 3 bases of the junction unmatched. Germline CDR1 and CDR2: DFQATT and SNEGSKA (reference sequence). The CDR3 contains 10 residues. The DNA for the CDR3 is TGCAGTGCTAGAGCGCGGGGGGAATTCTTC. As protein: CSARARGEFF.

The CDR3 coding sequence is TGTGCCAGCAGTGAATCCCCCGGGAGGGCCGAAGGCAGAAATGAGCAGTTCTTC. Its translation is CASSESPGRAEGRNEQFF. The genes are TRBV25-1 and TRBJ2-1, with TRBD2 matching 8 bases. CDR3 length equals 18 residues. Unmatched junction bases numbered 15, after V lost 1 base and J lost 7 bases. Germline-derived CDR1 and CDR2 are MGHDK and SYGVNS.

This chain connects TRBV11-1 to TRBJ2-5, with D possibly called TRBD1 or TRBD2 (6 bases each). This CDR3 is built from 13 residues. Per germline, CDR1 SGHAT and CDR2 FQDESV (reference sequence). V shed 7 bases and J shed 4 bases, with 13 bases lying between them. The CDR3 DNA sequence: TGTGCCAGCAAGGGGGGCCCAGGAGAGACCCAGTACTTC. This sequence encodes CASKGGPGETQYF. Based on the CDR3 plus reference TRBV11-1 and TRBJ2-5, the full variable domain is EAEVAQSPRYKITEKSQAVAFWCDPISGHATLYWYRQILGQGPELLVQFQDESVVDDSQLPKDRFSAERLKGVDSTLKIQPAELGDSAMYLCASKGGPGETQYFGPGTRLLVL.

The V gene is TRBV19, the J gene TRBJ1-2; 8 positions agree with TRBD1. Germline CDR1 reads LNHDA; CDR2 reads SQIVND (reference sequence). V trimming: 5 bases; J trimming: 2 bases; junction bases outside the gene matches: 7. The CDR3 totals 15 residues. CDR3 bases: TGTGCCAGTAGTGAGACAGGGGCCCCCAACTATGGCTACACCTTC. This translates into CASSETGAPNYGYTF.

This chain connects TRBV27 to TRBJ2-1; no reliable D call. CDR1 and CDR2 from the germline V gene are MNHEY and SMNVEV (reference sequence). The CDR3 loop spans 13 amino acids. V lost 7 bases and J 4 bases, leaving 11 bases between the germline ends. The DNA for the CDR3 is TGTGCCAGCAAAGGGCTTCTTTACAATGAGCAGTTCTTC. The encoded protein is CASKGLLYNEQFF.

The V and J genes are TRBV18 and TRBJ2-2; D uncertain. Germline V gene sequence: CDR1 KGHSH, CDR2 LQKENI. V lost 2 bases to trimming and J lost 2 bases, with 6 bases between them. The CDR3 spans 14 residues. The CDR3 here is CASSPVQNTGELFF. The DNA for the CDR3 is TGTGCCAGCTCACCAGTGCAAAACACCGGGGAGCTGTTTTTT.

CDR3 bases: TGTGCCATCAGTGAGTCGAGCGGCAGGGGCCTGGGGGAGCAGTACTTC. Its protein is CAISESSGRGLGEQYF. V is TRBV10-3 and J is TRBJ2-7; maybe TRBD1 (6 bases). The V gene's germline CDR1 is ENHRY and CDR2 SYGVKD. The CDR3 has 16 amino acids. V was pared by 0 bases and J by 7 bases, with 19 bases between.

The J gene is TRBJ2-1, the V gene TRBV13; TRBD1 agrees at 7 bases. Germline V CDR1 and CDR2: PRHDT, FYEKMQ (reference sequence). The CDR3 totals 15 residues. V lost 5 bases, J lost 5 bases, and 9 bases stayed unmatched. CDR3 coding DNA: TGTGCCAGCAGCGAACCGGGACAGCGTAACAATGAGCAGTTCTTC. Residues: CASSEPGQRNNEQFF.

The chain links TRBV6-6 to TRBJ2-1, with a possible D match to TRBD1 (6 bases). Germline lookup yields CDR1 MNHNY and CDR2 SVGAGI (reference sequence). The CDR3 contains 13 residues. Trimming left V 7 bases short and J 5 bases short, with 12 bases between. The CDR3 is CASNVQGNNEQFF. The DNA of the CDR3 is TGTGCCAGCAACGTCCAGGGGAACAATGAGCAGTTCTTC.

The chain uses TRBV21-1 and TRBJ1-5; the D call in the table, TRBD1, was not verified against the DNA. TRBV21-1 is noted as a pseudogene. The CDR3 runs to 17 residues. The CDR3 sequence is CASSPGTGPYSNQPQHF. The DNA of the CDR3 is TGTGCCAGCAGCCCTGGGACAGGCCCTTATAGCAATCAGCCCCAGCATTTT.

The chain combines TRBV5-1 with TRBJ1-1; D is unresolved. Between the trimmed V and J ends, which lost 2 bases and 0 bases, there was a span of 5 bases. The germline V gene encodes CDR1 SGHRS and CDR2 YFSETQ. The CDR3 consists of 13 residues. The CDR3 protein is CASSFDLNTEAFF. The CDR3 DNA reads TGCGCCAGCAGCTTCGACCTGAACACTGAAGCTTTCTTT.

This clone has a handful of counts. This sequence joins TRBV28 and TRBJ2-5, with 11 positions matching TRBD1. The CDR3 has 14 amino acids. The germline V gene encodes CDR1 MDHEN and CDR2 SYDVKM. V trimming: 7 bases; J trimming: 3 bases; junction bases outside the gene matches: 4. The CDR3 DNA reads TGTGCCAGCATGCGGACAGGGGGCGAAGAGACCCAGTACTTC. It codes for CASMRTGGEETQYF.

This chain joins TRBV29-1 and TRBJ1-1, with 9 bases identical to TRBD1. The CDR3 covers 14 residues. V lost 1 base and J lost 1; bases outside the gene matches: 1. CDR1 is SQVTM and CDR2 is ANQGSEA in the germline V gene. The CDR3 loop reads CSVEVQGANTEAFF. The CDR3 DNA is TGCAGCGTTGAAGTACAGGGGGCGAACACTGAAGCTTTCTTT.

The rearrangement links TRBV11-3 to TRBJ1-1; maybe TRBD1 (6 bases). CDR3 length: 18 residues. V was shortened by 1 base and J by 3 bases, with 21 bases between the two germline ends. In germline, CDR1 is SGHNT, CDR2 YENEEA. For the CDR3, the DNA is TGTGCCAGCAGCTTAGGAGGTGTCTGGGGGGCGCCGGACACTGAAGCTTTCTTT. Translating it yields CASSLGGVWGAPDTEAFF.

The chain recombines TRBV19 with TRBJ1-3; no firm D call. The CDR3 is made up of 16 amino acids. Germline V gene sequence: CDR1 LNHDA, CDR2 SQIVND (reference sequence). V lost 6 bases, J lost 4 bases, and 19 bases lay in between. The CDR3 nucleotides read TGTGCCAGTAGCGACGGCAGTCCAGCCACCGGAAACACCATATATTTT. Protein sequence: CASSDGSPATGNTIYF. Complete variable domain (other parts from reference TRBV19 and TRBJ1-3): DGGITQSPKYLFRKEGQNVTLSCEQNLNHDAMYWYRQDPGQGLRLIYYSQIVNDFQKGDIAEGYSVSREKKESFPLTVTSAQKNPTAFYLCASSDGSPATGNTIYFGEGSWLTVV.

The sample holds a few counts of this clone. The chain couples TRBV9 to TRBJ1-1; D possibly corresponds to TRBD1 (6 bases). V lost 3 bases to trimming and J lost 1 base, with 10 bases between them. The CDR3 covers 14 residues. Germline V CDR1 and CDR2: SGDLS, YYNGEE. DNA of the CDR3: TGTGCCAGCAGCGCCCGGACAGAGAACACTGAAGCTTTCTTT. Its protein is CASSARTENTEAFF. Full variable domain (outside the CDR3, taken from reference TRBV9 and TRBJ1-1): DSGVTQTPKHLITATGQRVTLRCSPRSGDLSVYWYQQSLDQGLQFLIQYYNGEERAKGNILERFSAQQFPDLHSELNLSSLELGDSALYFCASSARTENTEAFFGQGTRLTVV.

This chain joins TRBV13 and TRBJ1-1, with D tentatively TRBD1 (6 bases). The CDR3 length is 14 residues. Trimming removed 5 bases at V and 8 bases at J, with 18 bases between. Germline V gene sequence: CDR1 PRHDT, CDR2 FYEKMQ (reference sequence). Here the CDR3 reads CASSPTTGLGEAFF. CDR3 DNA sequence: TGTGCCAGCAGCCCCACCACAGGGTTGGGAGAAGCTTTCTTT.

This clone was recorded a few times. The rearrangement uses TRBV18 and TRBJ1-1, with a possible D match to TRBD1 (6 bases). The CDR3 is 15 amino acids. The V and J ends lost 2 bases and 1 base respectively, with 11 bases between them. The V gene's germline CDR1 is KGHSH and CDR2 LQKENI. The CDR3 DNA is TGTGCCAGCTCACCAGCCGGGGGCCCGAACACTGAAGCTTTCTTT. Amino acid sequence: CASSPAGGPNTEAFF.

The rearrangement links TRBV5-1 to TRBJ1-2, with 7 bases aligning to TRBD1. Germline loops: CDR1 SGHRS, CDR2 YFSETQ. The CDR3 has 14 amino acids. Trimming cost V 3 bases and J 7 bases; bases outside gene matches: 9. CDR3: CASSSSAGGGGYTF. Written as DNA, the CDR3 is TGCGCCAGCAGCTCCTCGGCAGGGGGTGGTGGCTACACCTTC.

By sample fraction, this clone is medium-sized. This chain connects TRBV6-4 to TRBJ1-6, with TRBD1 identical over 9 bases. The trim removed 6 bases at V and 5 bases at J, leaving 2 bases unmatched. This CDR3 is built from 14 residues. Germline loops: CDR1 MRHNA, CDR2 SNTAGT. The CDR3 sequence: CASSRDRDNSPLHF. The CDR3 DNA sequence: TGTGCCAGCAGCCGGGACAGGGATAATTCACCCCTCCACTTT.

The CDR3 spells CASSFKENTDTQYF. CDR3 DNA sequence: TGCGCCAGCAGCTTTAAAGAGAACACAGATACGCAGTATTTT. V and J are TRBV5-1 and TRBJ2-3; unclear D gene. V was trimmed by 2 bases and J by 2 bases, leaving 9 bases between them. From germline, CDR1 is SGHRS and CDR2 YFSETQ. The CDR3 runs 14 residues.

This clone has just a few counts. The chain couples TRBV29-1 to TRBJ2-1, with 10 bases matching TRBD1. The length of the CDR3 is 15 residues. In germline, CDR1 is SQVTM, CDR2 ANQGSEA. V was pared by 4 bases and J by 9 bases, with 12 bases of the junction left unmatched. CDR3 protein: CSVVRPYRQGAEQFF. The CDR3 nucleotides are TGCAGCGTTGTCCGCCCGTACAGACAGGGGGCTGAGCAGTTCTTC.